These T cell receptor beta chains were read from a single sample in a study of T-cell reconstitution after alpha-beta-depleted transplantation in children. From the PCR reads, TCRdb called clonotypes with MiXCR, one entry per CDR3 protein. The sample lists 550,000 to 600,000 distinct CDR3 sequences; under 30% were seen once. Sequencing used PBMCs, mostly from graft donor cells, obtained 360 days after TCRalphabeta/CD19-depleted stem cell transplant. Every receptor here comes from a boy under two years old who had a stem cell transplant for acute myeloid leukemia, so the T cells may come from the graft donor. Each CDR3 is given with its conserved first and last residue. The D gene is left open where the match is weak. Not every row has a clone size; where given, it reads once, few, many or a size class.

V gene,clone size,D gene,CDR3 protein
TRBV20-1,NA,TRBD1,CSARTGNLEAFF
TRBV15,few,NA,CATHRPMGETQYF
TRBV7-9,many,NA,CASSSPLGPTETQYF
TRBV6-6,NA,NA,CASSYETGYGYTF
TRBV20-1,many,NA,CSASPKGSTWYTEAFF
TRBV29-1,many,NA,CSAHGAVGQYF
TRBV6-6,NA,TRBD1,CASRTGVNQPQHF
TRBV7-2,many,NA,CASSFRPTQFF
TRBV18,NA,NA,CASSPDRGQTAYTF
TRBV27,few,NA,CASSLSGPRNTEAFF
TRBV29-1,many,NA,CSVEFRGGLEQFF
TRBV13,NA,NA,CASSSNLERGAGQYF
TRBV15,few,NA,CATSRDGRGYEQFF
TRBV5-5,NA,TRBD1,CASSLEFGTGGFTDTQYF
TRBV10-3,NA,NA,CAISESRGDGYTF
TRBV15,NA,TRBD1,CATSRELGATGTHEQFF
TRBV10-3,NA,NA,CAISDSGREQYF
TRBV29-1,many,TRBD1,CSVVRGGQPYEQYF
TRBV9,many,TRBD2,CASSVEGLAGGNEQFF
TRBV7-2,NA,TRBD1,CASSSQTGQGEKLFF
TRBV7-2,NA,TRBD2,CASSLVGLGYF
TRBV10-3,many,NA,CAISPRASGANVLTF
TRBV7-6,few,NA,CASSSWDAYTGELFF
TRBV25-1,NA,TRBD1,CASSLGAGGFEQYF
TRBV6-5,NA,NA,CASSPSGLNKHTEAFF
TRBV29-1,many,TRBD1,CSEGQSTDTQYF
TRBV6-5,many,NA,CASSYSPGDSVELFF
TRBV4-2,few,NA,CASSQETADGTGPDYEQYF
TRBV10-3,few,NA,CAISEPSEGGSAEQFF
TRBV24-1,many,NA,CATSEPGAENIQYF
TRBV20-1,NA,NA,CSATGGGGEETQYF
TRBV20-1,NA,TRBD2,CRSSGAPPADTQYF
TRBV9,NA,TRBD2,CASSGWTSGEQETQYF
TRBV7-3,NA,NA,CASSRNDQPESQQYF
TRBV5-1,NA,NA,CASSLVVLTENYEQYF
TRBV11-2,NA,NA,CASSLTGLDQETQYF
TRBV9,few,TRBD2,CASSVGLNSGGVQETQYF
TRBV20-1,many,NA,CSARTGSAQYF
TRBV7-3,NA,NA,CASSLQGGARMNTEAFF
TRBV20-1,few,NA,CSARDPLGQNSNQPQHF